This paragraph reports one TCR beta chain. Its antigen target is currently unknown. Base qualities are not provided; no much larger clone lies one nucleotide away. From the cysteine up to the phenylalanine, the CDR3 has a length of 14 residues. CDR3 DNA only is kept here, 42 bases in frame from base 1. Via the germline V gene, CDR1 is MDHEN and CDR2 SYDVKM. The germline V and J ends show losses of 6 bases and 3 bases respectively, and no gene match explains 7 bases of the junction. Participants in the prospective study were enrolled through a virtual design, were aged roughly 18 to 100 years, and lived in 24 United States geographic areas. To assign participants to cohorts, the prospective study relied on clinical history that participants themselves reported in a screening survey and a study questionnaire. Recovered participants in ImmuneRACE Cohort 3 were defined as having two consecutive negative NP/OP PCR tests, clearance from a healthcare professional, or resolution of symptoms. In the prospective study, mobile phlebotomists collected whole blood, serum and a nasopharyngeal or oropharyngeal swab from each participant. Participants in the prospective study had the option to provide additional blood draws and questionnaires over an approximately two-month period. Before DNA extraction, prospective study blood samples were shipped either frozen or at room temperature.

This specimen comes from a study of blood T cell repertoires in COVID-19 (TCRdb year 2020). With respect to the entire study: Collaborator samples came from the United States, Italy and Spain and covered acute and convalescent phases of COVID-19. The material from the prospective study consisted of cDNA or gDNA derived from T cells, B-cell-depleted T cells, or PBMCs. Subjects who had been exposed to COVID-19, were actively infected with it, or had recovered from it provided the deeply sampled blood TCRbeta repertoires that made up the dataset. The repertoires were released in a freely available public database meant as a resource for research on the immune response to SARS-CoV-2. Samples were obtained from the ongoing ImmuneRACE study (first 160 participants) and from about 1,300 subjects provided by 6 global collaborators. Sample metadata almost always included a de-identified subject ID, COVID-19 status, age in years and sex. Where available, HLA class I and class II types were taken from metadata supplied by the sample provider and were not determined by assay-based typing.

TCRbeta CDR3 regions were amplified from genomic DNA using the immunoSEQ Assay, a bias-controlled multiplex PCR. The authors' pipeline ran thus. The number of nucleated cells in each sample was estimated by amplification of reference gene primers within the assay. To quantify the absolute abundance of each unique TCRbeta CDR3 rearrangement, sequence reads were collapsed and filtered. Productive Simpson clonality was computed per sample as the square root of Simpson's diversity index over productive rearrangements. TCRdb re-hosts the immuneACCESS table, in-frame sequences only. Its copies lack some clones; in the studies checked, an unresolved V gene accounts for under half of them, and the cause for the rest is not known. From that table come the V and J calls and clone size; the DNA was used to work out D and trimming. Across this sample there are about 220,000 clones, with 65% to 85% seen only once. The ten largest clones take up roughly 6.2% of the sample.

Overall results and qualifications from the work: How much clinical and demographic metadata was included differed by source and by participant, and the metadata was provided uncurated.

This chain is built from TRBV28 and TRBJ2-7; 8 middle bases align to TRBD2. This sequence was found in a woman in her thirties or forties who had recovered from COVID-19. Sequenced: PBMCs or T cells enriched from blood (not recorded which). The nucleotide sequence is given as TGTGCCAGCAGGGAGGCGGGAGGTCTCTACGAGCAGTACTTC. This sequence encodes CASREAGGLYEQYF.